A selection of T cell receptor beta chains follows, all from one sample in a study of technical replicates of blood from several donors. Clones were sequenced by immunoSEQ multiplex PCR, and TCRdb holds only the in-frame ones, with some missing. In the table there are 55,000 to 70,000 clones, 89% of which are singletons. Input material: PBMCs. These receptor sequences come from a human donor in good health. Some clones in this sample may be carry-over from other donors' samples. Each CDR3 is given with its conserved first and last residue. Each record gives: clone size, J gene, D gene, CDR3 length, V gene, CDR3 protein, CDR3 DNA. D genes are given only for firm matches. The size of a clone is reported for some rows only, either as once, few or many, or as a class for expanded clones.

once | TRBJ2-1 | TRBD2 | 14 | TRBV5-1 | CASSPAGGYNEQFF | TGCGCCAGCTCTCCGGCGGGGGGATACAATGAGCAGTTCTTC
- | TRBJ2-3 | TRBD2 | 16 | TRBV2 | CASSANGLAGADTQYF | TGTGCCAGCAGTGCCAACGGACTAGCGGGAGCAGATACGCAGTATTTT
- | TRBJ1-6 | TRBD1 | 15 | TRBV2 | CASSKGANGVSPLHF | TGTGCCAGCTCAAAGGGGGCAAACGGGGTTTCACCCCTCCACTTT
- | TRBJ1-2 | - | 13 | TRBV10-3 | CAIISSTNYGYTF | TGTGCCATCATATCCTCTACTAACTATGGCTACACCTTC
- | TRBJ2-7 | - | 14 | TRBV10-3 | CATSLGGSSYEQYF | TGTGCCACCTCCCTCGGGGGAAGCTCCTACGAGCAGTACTTC
- | TRBJ2-3 | TRBD2 | 17 | TRBV5-1 | CASSWGRGGLSTDTQYF | TGCGCCAGCAGCTGGGGACGGGGGGGCCTGAGCACAGATACGCAGTATTTT
- | TRBJ2-7 | - | 14 | TRBV7-9 | CASSRGDTDYEQYF | TGTGCCAGCAGCCGGGGGGACACAGATTACGAGCAGTACTTC
large | TRBJ1-1 | - | 14 | TRBV19 | CASTDGGGGPEAFF | TGTGCCAGTACCGACGGGGGCGGGGGGCCTGAAGCTTTCTTT
- | TRBJ1-6 | TRBD1 | 15 | TRBV6-6 | CASSYSQGYNSPLHF | TGTGCCAGCAGTTACTCACAGGGGTACAATTCACCCCTCCACTTT
- | TRBJ2-7 | - | 11 | TRBV7-2 | CASSLGGEGYF | TGTGCCAGCAGCTTAGGGGGGGAAGGGTACTTC
- | TRBJ1-1 | - | 15 | TRBV13 | CASRFAGALNTEAFF | TGTGCCAGCAGATTTGCGGGGGCATTAAACACTGAAGCTTTCTTT
- | TRBJ2-7 | - | 15 | TRBV15 | CATSEGWPLGGEQYF | TGTGCCACCAGCGAAGGGTGGCCCCTCGGGGGCGAGCAGTACTTC
- | TRBJ2-1 | - | 12 | TRBV10-3 | CAIKQGLNEQFF | TGTGCCATCAAACAGGGTCTCAATGAGCAGTTCTTC
once | TRBJ2-2 | TRBD2 | 16 | TRBV7-3 | CASSLNGGENTGELFF | TGTGCCAGCAGCTTAAACGGGGGGGAGAACACCGGGGAGCTGTTTTTT
- | TRBJ2-3 | TRBD1 | 15 | TRBV11-2 | CASSLADRGLDTQYF | TGTGCCAGCAGCTTAGCGGACAGGGGGTTAGATACGCAGTATTTT
- | TRBJ2-3 | - | 13 | TRBV7-2 | CASSPRLRDTQYF | TGTGCCAGCAGCCCGCGATTGCGAGATACGCAGTATTTT
- | TRBJ1-6 | - | 14 | TRBV9 | CASSVAPSHSPLHF | TGTGCCAGCAGCGTAGCCCCCTCCCATTCACCCCTCCACTTT
- | TRBJ2-3 | - | 13 | TRBV7-2 | CASSLRGGDTQYF | TGTGCCAGCAGCTTACGAGGGGGAGATACGCAGTATTTT
- | TRBJ2-1 | TRBD2 | 16 | TRBV7-2 | CASSSRTSGAHNEQFF | TGTGCCAGCAGCTCGCGGACTAGCGGGGCCCACAATGAGCAGTTCTTC
- | TRBJ2-3 | TRBD1 | 15 | TRBV7-3 | CASSLGQGFTDTQYF | TGTGCCAGCAGCTTGGGACAGGGATTCACAGATACGCAGTATTTT
- | TRBJ2-2 | - | 15 | TRBV18 | CASGTTGTNTGELFF | TGTGCCAGCGGCACGACAGGGACTAACACCGGGGAGCTGTTTTTT
- | TRBJ2-1 | TRBD2 | 15 | TRBV11-2 | CASSSSGGRYNEQFF | TGTGCCAGCAGCTCCAGCGGGGGGCGGTACAATGAGCAGTTCTTC